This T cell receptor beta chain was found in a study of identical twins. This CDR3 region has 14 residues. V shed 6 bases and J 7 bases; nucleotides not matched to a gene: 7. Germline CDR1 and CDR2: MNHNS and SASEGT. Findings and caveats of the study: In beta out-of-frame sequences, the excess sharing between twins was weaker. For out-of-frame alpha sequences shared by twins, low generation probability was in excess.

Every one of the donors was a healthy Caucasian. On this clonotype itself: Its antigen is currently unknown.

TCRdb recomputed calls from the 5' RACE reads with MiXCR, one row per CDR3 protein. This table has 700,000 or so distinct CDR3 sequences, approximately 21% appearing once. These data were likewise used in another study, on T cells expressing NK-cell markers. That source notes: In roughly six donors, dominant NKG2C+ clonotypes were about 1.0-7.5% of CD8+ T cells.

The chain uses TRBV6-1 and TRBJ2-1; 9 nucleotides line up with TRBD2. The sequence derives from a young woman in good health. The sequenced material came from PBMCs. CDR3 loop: CASRISGRSNEQFF. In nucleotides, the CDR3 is TGTGCCAGCAGGATTAGCGGGAGAAGTAATGAGCAGTTCTTC.